The sample holds a few counts of the clone carrying this T cell receptor beta chain. The antigen is undetermined. This sample stems from a study of post-analysis software for immune sequencing data. Study-level points and caveats: Among a handful of TRBV segments more frequent in patients than controls were TRBV5-6, TRBV5-1 and TRBV20-1.

This CDR3 has 13 amino acids. The germline gives CDR1 SGDLS, CDR2 YYNGEE. Between the trimmed V and J ends, which lost 0 bases and 1 base, there was a span of 5 bases. Unique molecular identifiers were built into the TCR beta cDNA libraries. Each CDR3 protein gets one entry after TCRdb re-called the PCR reads with MiXCR. In the table there are hundreds of thousands of distinct CDR3 sequences, 30% of which are singletons. The chain couples TRBV9 to TRBJ2-7, with D unresolved. The sample was blood. This receptor was obtained from a girl between 5 and 17 years old with multiple sclerosis. The CDR3 coding sequence is TGTGCCAGCAGCGTAGGCCTTTCCTACGAGCAGTACTTC. As protein: CASSVGLSYEQYF.